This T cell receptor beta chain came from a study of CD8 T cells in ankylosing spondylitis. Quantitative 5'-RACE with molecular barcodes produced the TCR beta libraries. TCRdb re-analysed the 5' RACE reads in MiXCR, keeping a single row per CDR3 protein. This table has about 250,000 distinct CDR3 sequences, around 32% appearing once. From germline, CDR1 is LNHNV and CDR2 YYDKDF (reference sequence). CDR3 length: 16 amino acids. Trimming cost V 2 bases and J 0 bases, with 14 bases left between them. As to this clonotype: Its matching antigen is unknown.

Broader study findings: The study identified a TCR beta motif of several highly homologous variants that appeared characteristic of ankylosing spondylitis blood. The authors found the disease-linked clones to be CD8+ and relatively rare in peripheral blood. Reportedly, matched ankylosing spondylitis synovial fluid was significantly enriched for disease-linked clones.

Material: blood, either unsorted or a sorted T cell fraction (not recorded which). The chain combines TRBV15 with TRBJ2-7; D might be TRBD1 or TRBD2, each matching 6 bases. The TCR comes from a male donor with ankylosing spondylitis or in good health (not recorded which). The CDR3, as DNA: TGTGCCACCAGCAGACCCCATTCGGGGGCCTCCTACGAGCAGTACTTC. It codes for CATSRPHSGASYEQYF.